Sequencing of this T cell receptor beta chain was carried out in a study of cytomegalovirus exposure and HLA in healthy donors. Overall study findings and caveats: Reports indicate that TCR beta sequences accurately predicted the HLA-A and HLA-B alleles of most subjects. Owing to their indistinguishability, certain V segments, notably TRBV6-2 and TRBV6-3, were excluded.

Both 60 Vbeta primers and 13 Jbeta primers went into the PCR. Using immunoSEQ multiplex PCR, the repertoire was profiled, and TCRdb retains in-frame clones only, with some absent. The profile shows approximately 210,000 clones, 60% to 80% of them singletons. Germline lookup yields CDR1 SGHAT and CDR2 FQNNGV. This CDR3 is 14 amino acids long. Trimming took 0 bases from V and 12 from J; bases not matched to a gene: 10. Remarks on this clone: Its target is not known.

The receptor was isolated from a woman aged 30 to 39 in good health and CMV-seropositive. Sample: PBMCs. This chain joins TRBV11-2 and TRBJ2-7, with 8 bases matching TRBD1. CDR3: CASSLEDWTGSLYF. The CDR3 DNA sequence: TGTGCCAGCAGCTTAGAGGATTGGACAGGGAGTTTGTACTTC.